The rows below give T cell receptor beta chains drawn from one sample of a study of vaccination and CD4 T cells after COVID-19. TCRdb recomputed calls from the PCR reads with MiXCR, one row per CDR3 protein. The sample holds 9,500 to 15,000 distinct CDR3 sequences, approximately 53% seen once. For these TCRs, the target antigens are not known. The source material was CD4+ T cells from blood, cultured in vitro. The origin of the receptors is a human donor who had recovered from COVID-19. CDR3s include the opening cysteine and the closing phenylalanine or tryptophan. D genes are given only for firm matches. Size values are once, few and many counts, or a class for expanded clones, and some rows have none.

TRBV5-4	NA	TRBJ1-1	14	NA	CASSSSNTRTEAFF	TGTGCCAGCAGCTCGTCCAACACGAGAACTGAAGCTTTCTTT
TRBV7-8	NA	TRBJ2-7	14	NA	CASSLARGGYEQYF	TGTGCCAGCAGCTTAGCCCGGGGTGGGTACGAGCAGTACTTC
TRBV20-1	NA	TRBJ2-3	14	NA	CSAETERGTDTQYF	TGCAGTGCCGAAACAGAGAGGGGCACAGATACGCAGTATTTT
TRBV4-2	NA	TRBJ1-1	19	TRBD1	CASSPRVGDRGRLNTEAFF	TGTGCCAGCAGCCCCCGGGTAGGGGACAGGGGGAGGCTAAACACTGAAGCTTTCTTT
TRBV12-3/TRBV12-4	NA	TRBJ1-5	13	TRBD1	CATSTGRNQPQHF	TGTGCCACCTCGACAGGGCGTAATCAGCCCCAGCATTTT
TRBV7-6	few	TRBJ2-7	12	TRBD1	CASSSGQGEQYF	TGTGCCAGCAGCTCAGGACAGGGCGAGCAGTACTTC
TRBV21-1	NA	TRBJ1-5	15	NA	CASSKKGTGNQPQHF	TGTGCCAGCAGCAAAAAAGGGACGGGCAATCAGCCCCAGCATTTT
TRBV18	NA	TRBJ1-1	17	NA	CASSPPTLWGQGSTAFF	TGTGCCAGCTCACCACCGACCCTGTGGGGGCAGGGTTCGACGGCTTTCTTT
TRBV7-8	NA	TRBJ1-1	17	TRBD1	CASSFRDRVIPSSEAFF	TGTGCCAGCAGCTTCCGGGACAGGGTAATCCCCTCGTCTGAAGCTTTCTTT
TRBV6-5	NA	TRBJ1-1	15	NA	CASSYNPTTNTEAFF	TGTGCCAGCAGTTACAATCCCACCACGAACACTGAAGCTTTCTTT
TRBV30	few	TRBJ2-2	12	NA	CAWRPGTGELFF	TGTGCCTGGAGGCCAGGGACCGGGGAGCTGTTTTTT
TRBV19	NA	TRBJ2-7	14	TRBD2	CASSNPALADEQYF	TGTGCCAGTAGTAACCCGGCGCTAGCGGACGAGCAGTACTTC
TRBV20-1	few	TRBJ2-2	15	TRBD2	CSAPTSGSKTGELFF	TGCAGTGCACCGACTAGCGGGAGTAAGACCGGGGAGCTGTTTTTT
TRBV12-3/TRBV12-4	NA	TRBJ1-5	14	TRBD1	CASSTTGQNQPQHF	TGTGCCAGCAGTACGACAGGGCAGAATCAGCCCCAGCATTTT
TRBV7-2	few	TRBJ2-5	14	NA	CASSPRTFRETQYF	TGTGCCAGCAGCCCGCGCACTTTCCGGGAGACCCAGTACTTC